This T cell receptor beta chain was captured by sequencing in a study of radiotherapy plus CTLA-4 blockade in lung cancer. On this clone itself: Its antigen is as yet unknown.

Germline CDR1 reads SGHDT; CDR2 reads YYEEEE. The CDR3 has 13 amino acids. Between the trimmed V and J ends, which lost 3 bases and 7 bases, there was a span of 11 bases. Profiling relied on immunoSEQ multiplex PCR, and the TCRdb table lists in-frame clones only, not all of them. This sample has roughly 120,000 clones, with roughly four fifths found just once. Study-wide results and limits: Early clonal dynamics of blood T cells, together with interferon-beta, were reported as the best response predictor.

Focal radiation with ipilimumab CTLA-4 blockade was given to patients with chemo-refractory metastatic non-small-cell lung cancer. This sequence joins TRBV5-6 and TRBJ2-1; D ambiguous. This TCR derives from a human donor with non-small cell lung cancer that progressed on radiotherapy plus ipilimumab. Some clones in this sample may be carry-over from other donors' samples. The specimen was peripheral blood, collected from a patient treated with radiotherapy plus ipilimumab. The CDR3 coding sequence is TGTGCCAGCAGCTCCCCCAACGGGAATGAGCAGTTCTTC. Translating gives CASSSPNGNEQFF.